These 10 T cell receptor beta chains were all obtained from the same sample, sequenced in a study of blood T cells in healthy people across ages. Primed by a sample-barcoded 5' primer and a J-beta primer mix, a second PCR proceeded for 7 to 11 cycles. TCRdb itself ran the 5' RACE reads through MiXCR, one entry per CDR3 protein. The table lists approximately 780,000 distinct CDR3 sequences, around 25% of them singletons, with 3% in the top ten. This same sample was also taken into another study, of T cells of mothers and their children.

The sample consisted of blood. These TCRs come from a boy between 10 and 17 years old in good health.

The rearrangement joins TRBV20-1 to TRBJ1-6; tentative D call: TRBD1 (6 bases). Germline V CDR1 and CDR2: DFQATT, SNEGSKA (reference sequence). Deletions cut 0 bases from V and 0 bases from J, with 21 bases between. The CDR3 loop spans 20 amino acids. This CDR3 is CSARDLGRPGQFSYNSPLHF. CDR3 bases: TGCAGTGCTAGAGATCTCGGGCGTCCAGGACAGTTCTCCTATAATTCACCCCTCCACTTT.

This clonotype occurred a few times. V gene TRBV10-3 combines with J gene TRBJ2-3; D uncertain. From germline, CDR1 is ENHRY and CDR2 SYGVKD. The CDR3 totals 16 residues. V shed 2 bases and J shed 0 bases, with 12 bases lying between them. The CDR3 DNA is TGTGCCATCAGTGAGGGTCGTGAGCAAAGCACAGATACGCAGTATTTT. It yields the protein CAISEGREQSTDTQYF.

The rearrangement uses TRBV4-2 and TRBJ2-5; 7 nucleotides line up with TRBD2. TRBJ2-7 matches the DNA end more closely, so the J call is doubtful. CDR1 is LGHNA, CDR2 YNFKEQ, per germline. CDR3 length: 13 residues. CDR3 bases: TGTGCCAGCAGTGGGGGGGGAGGATACGAGCAGTACTTC. Its protein product is CASSGGGGYEQYF.

This chain joins TRBV28 and TRBJ1-2; D is unclear. V gave up 7 bases and J gave up 8 bases, with 14 bases separating them. This CDR3 is built from 12 residues. CDR1 MDHEN and CDR2 SYDVKM come from the germline V gene. CDR3 nucleotide sequence: TGTGCCAGCACCGGGTCCTCTCGAGGCTACACCTTC. Its translation is CASTGSSRGYTF.

This clonotype came up a few times. The chain combines TRBV29-1 with TRBJ2-7; 9 bases line up with TRBD2. The CDR3 runs to 14 residues. Germline V gene sequence: CDR1 SQVTM, CDR2 ANQGSEA. J gave up 3 bases and V 3 bases, and 6 bases lay outside the gene matches. This chain's CDR3 is CSVDGAGGLYEQYF. In DNA form, the CDR3 reads TGCAGCGTTGACGGGGCGGGGGGGCTCTACGAGCAGTACTTC.

This rearrangement joins TRBV5-1 to TRBJ1-1, with D possibly TRBD1 on 6 matching bases. V shed 4 bases and J shed 5 bases, with 15 bases lying between them. The CDR3 extends over 14 amino acids. Looked up from germline, CDR1 is SGHRS and CDR2 is YFSETQ. The CDR3 DNA reads as TGCGCCAGCAGCGACCTACAGGGCAGGACTGAAGCTTTCTTT. Translation gives CASSDLQGRTEAFF.

This chain links TRBV6-5 with TRBJ2-4, with D perhaps TRBD2 (6 bases). The CDR3 spans 15 residues. Germline CDR1 and CDR2: MNHEY and SVGAGI. V was shortened by 5 bases and J by 2 bases, with 13 bases between the two germline ends. The CDR3, as DNA: TGTGCCAGCAGTAAACCCGGGGGTACCAAAAACATTCAGTACTTC. It specifies CASSKPGGTKNIQYF.

The chain recombines TRBV15 with TRBJ2-1; D remains unclear. CDR1 LNHNV and CDR2 YYDKDF come from the germline V gene (reference sequence). The CDR3 has 13 amino acids. V was clipped by 0 bases and J by 5 bases, with 5 bases between them. CDR3 sequence reads: CATSRDLNNEQFF. The CDR3, as DNA: TGTGCCACCAGCAGAGATCTGAACAATGAGCAGTTCTTC.

The chain carries TRBV6-4 and TRBJ1-2, with D tentatively TRBD1 (6 bases). Trimming removed 4 bases at V and 6 bases at J, with 15 bases between. CDR1 and CDR2 (germline): MRHNA, SNTAGT. The CDR3 has 14 residues. The CDR3 DNA is TGTGCCAGCAGTGCCGAACAGGGCCCCGATGGCTACACCTTC. As protein: CASSAEQGPDGYTF.

This clonotype was counted only a few times. The chain joins TRBV5-1 to TRBJ2-5; the D gene is possibly TRBD1 (6 bases). Germline V gene data show CDR1 as SGHRS and CDR2 as YFSETQ. The CDR3 is 12 amino acids. Trimming removed 5 bases at V and 4 bases at J, with 9 bases between. The CDR3 protein is CASSRDIETQYF. The CDR3, as DNA: TGCGCCAGCAGTCGGGACATAGAGACCCAGTACTTC.